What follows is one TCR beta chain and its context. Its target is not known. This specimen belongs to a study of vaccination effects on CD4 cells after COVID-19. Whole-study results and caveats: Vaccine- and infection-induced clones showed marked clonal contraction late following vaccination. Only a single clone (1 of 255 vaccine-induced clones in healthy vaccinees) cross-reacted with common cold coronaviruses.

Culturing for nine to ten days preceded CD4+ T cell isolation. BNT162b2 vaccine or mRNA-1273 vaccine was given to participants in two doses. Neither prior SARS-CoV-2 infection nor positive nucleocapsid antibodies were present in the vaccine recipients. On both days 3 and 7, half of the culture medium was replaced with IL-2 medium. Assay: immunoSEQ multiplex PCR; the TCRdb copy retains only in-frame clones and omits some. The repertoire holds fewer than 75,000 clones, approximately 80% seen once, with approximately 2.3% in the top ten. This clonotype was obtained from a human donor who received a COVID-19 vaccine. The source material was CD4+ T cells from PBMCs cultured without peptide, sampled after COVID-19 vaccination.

DNA for the CDR3: TGTGCCAGCAGCTTGGAGGACAGGCCGCCCTACAATGAGCAGTTCTTC. Translation: CASSLEDRPPYNEQFF. The chain combines TRBV5-5 with TRBJ2-1, with TRBD1 matching over 7 bases. The CDR3 loop spans 16 amino acids. Germline trimming cut 0 bases from V and 2 bases from J; bases unmatched to any gene: 5. Germline V gene data show CDR1 as SGHKS and CDR2 as YYEKEE (reference sequence).